This entry is about one T cell receptor beta chain. Its antigen is undetermined. This sample is drawn from a study of graft-versus-host responses after intestinal transplantation. Study background: Transplantation in recipients was multivisceral, liver-intestinal, or isolated intestinal. Anti-thymocyte globulin induction preceded around 3 years of tacrolimus and steroid maintenance in all recipients. General study points: Declines in HvG clones occurring early post-transplant were associated with peak circulating GvH clone levels. Some GvH clones appeared in ileal mucosa or blood before recipient bone marrow.

The germline V and J ends were trimmed by 0 bases and 3 bases, with 19 bases remaining between them. Germline V gene lookup returns CDR1 SGHDT and CDR2 YYEEEE. The CDR3 is 17 residues long. The table came from immunoSEQ multiplex PCR; TCRdb's copy has only in-frame clones and leaves some out. The table includes about 43,000 clones, 85% to 95% detected once. This chain connects TRBV5-6 to TRBJ2-7; the D gene is possibly TRBD1 (5 bases). The origin of this receptor is a human patient who received an intestinal transplant, so some T cells may come from the graft donor. The sample was PBMCs, taken approximately 340 days after intestinal transplant. The DNA for the CDR3 is TGTGCCAGCAGCTTGGTAGGGTTAGGGGTGACACACTACGAGCAGTACTTC. It codes for CASSLVGLGVTHYEQYF.